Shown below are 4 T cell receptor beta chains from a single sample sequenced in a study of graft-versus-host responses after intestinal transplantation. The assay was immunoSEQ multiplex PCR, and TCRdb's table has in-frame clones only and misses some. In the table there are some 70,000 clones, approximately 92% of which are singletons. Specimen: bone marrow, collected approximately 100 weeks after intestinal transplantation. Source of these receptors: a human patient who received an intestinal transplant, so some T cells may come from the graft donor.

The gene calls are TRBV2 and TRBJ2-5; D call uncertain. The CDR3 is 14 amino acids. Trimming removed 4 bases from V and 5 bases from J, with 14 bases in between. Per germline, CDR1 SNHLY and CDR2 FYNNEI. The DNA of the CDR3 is TGTGCCAGCAGTGGATCTGGCGGTGTGGAGACCCAGTACTTC. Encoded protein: CASSGSGGVETQYF. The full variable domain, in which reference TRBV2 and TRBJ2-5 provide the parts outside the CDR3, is EPEVTQTPSHQVTQMGQEVILRCVPISNHLYFYWYRQILGQKVEFLVSFYNNEISEKSEIFDDQFSVERPDGSNFTLKIRSTKLEDSAMYFCASSGSGGVETQYFGPGTRLLVL.

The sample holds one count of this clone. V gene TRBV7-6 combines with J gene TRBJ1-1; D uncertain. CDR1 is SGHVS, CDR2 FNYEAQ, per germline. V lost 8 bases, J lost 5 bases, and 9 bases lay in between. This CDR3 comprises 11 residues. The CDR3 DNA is TGTGCCAGCGGCGGAGGGACTGAAGCTTTCTTT. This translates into CASGGGTEAFF.

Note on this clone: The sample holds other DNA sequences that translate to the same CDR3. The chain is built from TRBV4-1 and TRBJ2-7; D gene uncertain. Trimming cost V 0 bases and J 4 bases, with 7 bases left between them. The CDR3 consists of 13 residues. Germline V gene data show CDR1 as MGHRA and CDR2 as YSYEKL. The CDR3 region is CASSQDLGYEQYF. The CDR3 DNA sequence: TGCGCCAGCAGCCAAGATTTAGGGTACGAGCAGTACTTC.

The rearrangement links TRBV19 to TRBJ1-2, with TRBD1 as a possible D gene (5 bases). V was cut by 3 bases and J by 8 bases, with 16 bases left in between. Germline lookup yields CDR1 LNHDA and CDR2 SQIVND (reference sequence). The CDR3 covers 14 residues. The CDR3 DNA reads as TGTGCCAGTAGTATTGGCAGGGCGTCTGGAGGCTACACCTTC. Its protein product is CASSIGRASGGYTF.